The clone carrying this T cell receptor beta chain was counted at least ten times. Its cognate antigen is unknown. The V gene's germline CDR1 is ENHRY and CDR2 SYGVKD. With 6 bases removed from V and 0 bases from J, the gap between germline ends came to 9 bases. This CDR3 contains 15 residues. The data stem from a study of regulatory T cells in long-lasting Graves disease. The authors built TCR beta libraries using iRepertoire HTBI primers and Arm-PCR of CDR3 regions. TCRdb independently ran MiXCR on the multiplex PCR reads; one entry per CDR3 protein. The data contain more than 450,000 distinct CDR3 sequences, around 13% of them singletons. The time point was: newly diagnosed GD, antithyroid drugs for less than 3 months. The TCR library was made from RNA extracted from PBMCs. Patients of an endocrinology department in Xi'an, China, were included. The study's findings and limits: The TCR repertoire of persistent Graves' patients was less diverse than that of newly diagnosed ones.

The sample was also linked to a second study, of T cells in Graves' hyperthyroidism and ophthalmopathy.

The rearrangement uses TRBV10-3 and TRBJ1-6; D gene unclear. The sequence was obtained from a woman in her 30s with Graves disease. Specimen: peripheral blood mononuclear cells (PBMCs), collected at new diagnosis, from a patient treated with antithyroid drugs. The CDR3 nucleotides are TGTGCCATCAGCGGAGGCCGCTCCTATAATTCACCCCTCCACTTT. Its protein product is CAISGGRSYNSPLHF.